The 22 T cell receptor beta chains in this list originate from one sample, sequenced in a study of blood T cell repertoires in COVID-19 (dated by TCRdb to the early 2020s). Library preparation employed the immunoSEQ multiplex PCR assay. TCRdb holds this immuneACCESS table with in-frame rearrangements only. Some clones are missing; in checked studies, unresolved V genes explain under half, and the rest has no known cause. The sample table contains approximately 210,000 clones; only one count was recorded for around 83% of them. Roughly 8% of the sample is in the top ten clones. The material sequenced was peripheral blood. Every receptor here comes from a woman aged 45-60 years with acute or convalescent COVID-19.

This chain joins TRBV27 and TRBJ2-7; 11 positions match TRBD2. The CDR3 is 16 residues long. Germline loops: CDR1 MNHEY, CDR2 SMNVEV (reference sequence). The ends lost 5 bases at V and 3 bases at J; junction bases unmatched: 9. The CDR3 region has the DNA TGTGCCAGCAGTCCGGGACTAGCGGCGAGGGGCTACGAGCAGTACTTC. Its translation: CASSPGLAARGYEQYF.

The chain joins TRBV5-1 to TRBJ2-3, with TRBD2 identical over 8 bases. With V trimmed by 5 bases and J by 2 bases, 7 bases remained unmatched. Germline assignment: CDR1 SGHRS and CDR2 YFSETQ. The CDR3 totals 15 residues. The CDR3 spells CASRPLAGSTDTQYF. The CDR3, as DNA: TGCGCCAGCAGACCTCTAGCGGGTTCCACAGATACGCAGTATTTT.

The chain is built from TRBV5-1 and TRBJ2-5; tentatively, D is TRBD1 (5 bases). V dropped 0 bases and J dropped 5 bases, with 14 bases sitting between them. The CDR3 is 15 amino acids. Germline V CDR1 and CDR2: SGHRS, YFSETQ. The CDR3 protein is CASSLAGQGRETQYF. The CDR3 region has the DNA TGCGCCAGCAGCTTGGCCGGGCAGGGCCGGGAGACCCAGTACTTC.

CDR3 loop: CASGQGDIQYF. The CDR3 DNA reads TGTGCCAGCGGACAGGGAGACATTCAGTACTTC. The rearrangement joins TRBV2 to TRBJ2-4; 8 bases agree with TRBD1. Germline lookup yields CDR1 SNHLY and CDR2 FYNNEI. There are 11 residues in the CDR3. Losses at the gene ends were 8 bases for V and 8 bases for J; bases not matched to a gene: 2. The full variable domain, with the rest looked up from reference TRBV2 and TRBJ2-4, is EPEVTQTPSHQVTQMGQEVILRCVPISNHLYFYWYRQILGQKVEFLVSFYNNEISEKSEIFDDQFSVERPDGSNFTLKIRSTKLEDSAMYFCASGQGDIQYFGAGTRLSVL.

CDR3 in amino acids: CASSYKGLAPYEQYF. In DNA form, the CDR3 reads TGTGCCAGCAGTTACAAGGGACTAGCGCCCTACGAGCAGTACTTC. This chain uses TRBV6-5 with TRBJ2-7, with 10 nucleotides matching TRBD2. This CDR3 has 15 amino acids. CDR1 is MNHEY, CDR2 SVGAGI, per germline. V shed 2 bases, J shed 2 bases, and the junction held 3 bases outside the gene matches.

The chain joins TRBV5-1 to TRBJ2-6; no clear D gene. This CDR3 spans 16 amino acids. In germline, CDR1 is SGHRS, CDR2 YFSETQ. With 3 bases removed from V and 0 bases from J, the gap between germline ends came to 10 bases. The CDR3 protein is CASSYRVYSGANVLTF. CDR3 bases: TGCGCCAGCAGCTACCGAGTCTACTCTGGGGCCAACGTCCTGACTTTC. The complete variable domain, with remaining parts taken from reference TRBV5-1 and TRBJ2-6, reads KAGVTQTPRYLIKTRGQQVTLSCSPISGHRSVSWYQQTPGQGLQFLFEYFSETQRNKGNFPGRFSGRQFSNSRSEMNVSTLELGDSALYLCASSYRVYSGANVLTFGAGSRLTVL.

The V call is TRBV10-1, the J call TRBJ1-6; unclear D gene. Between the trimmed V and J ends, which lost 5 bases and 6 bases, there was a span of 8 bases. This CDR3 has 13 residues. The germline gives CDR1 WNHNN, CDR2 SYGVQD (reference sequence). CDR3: CASSRQVNSPLHF. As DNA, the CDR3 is TGCGCCAGCAGTCGCCAGGTTAATTCACCCCTCCACTTT.

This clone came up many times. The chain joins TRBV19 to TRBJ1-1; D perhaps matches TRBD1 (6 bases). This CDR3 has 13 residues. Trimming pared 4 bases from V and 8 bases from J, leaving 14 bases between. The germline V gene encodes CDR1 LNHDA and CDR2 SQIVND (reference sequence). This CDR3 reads CASSNIDRTEAFF. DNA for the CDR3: TGTGCCAGTAGTAACATCGACAGGACGGAAGCTTTCTTT. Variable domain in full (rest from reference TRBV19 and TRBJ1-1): DGGITQSPKYLFRKEGQNVTLSCEQNLNHDAMYWYRQDPGQGLRLIYYSQIVNDFQKGDIAEGYSVSREKKESFPLTVTSAQKNPTAFYLCASSNIDRTEAFFGQGTRLTVV.

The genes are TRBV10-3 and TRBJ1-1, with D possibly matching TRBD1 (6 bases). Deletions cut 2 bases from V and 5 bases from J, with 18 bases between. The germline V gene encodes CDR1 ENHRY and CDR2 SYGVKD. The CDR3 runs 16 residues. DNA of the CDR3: TGTGCCATCAGTGAGGGAACACAGGGTTTTGGGACTGAAGCTTTCTTT. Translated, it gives CAISEGTQGFGTEAFF.

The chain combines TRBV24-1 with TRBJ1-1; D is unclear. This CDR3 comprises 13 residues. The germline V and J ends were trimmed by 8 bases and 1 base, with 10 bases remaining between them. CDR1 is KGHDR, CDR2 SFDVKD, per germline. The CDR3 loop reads CATKFTENTEAFF. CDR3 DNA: TGTGCCACCAAATTTACAGAGAACACTGAAGCTTTCTTT.

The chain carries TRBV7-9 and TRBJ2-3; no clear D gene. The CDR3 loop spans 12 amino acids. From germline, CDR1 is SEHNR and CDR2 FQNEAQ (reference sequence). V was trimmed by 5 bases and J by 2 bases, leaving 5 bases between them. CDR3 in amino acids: CASSAFTDTQYF. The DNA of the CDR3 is TGTGCCAGCAGCGCGTTCACAGATACGCAGTATTTT.

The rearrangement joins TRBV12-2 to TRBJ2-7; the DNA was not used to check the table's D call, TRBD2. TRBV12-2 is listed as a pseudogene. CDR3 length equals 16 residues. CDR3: CASRPHLSSATGEQYF. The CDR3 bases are TGTGCAAGTCGCCCCCATCTTTCTAGCGCAACCGGGGAGCAGTACTTC.

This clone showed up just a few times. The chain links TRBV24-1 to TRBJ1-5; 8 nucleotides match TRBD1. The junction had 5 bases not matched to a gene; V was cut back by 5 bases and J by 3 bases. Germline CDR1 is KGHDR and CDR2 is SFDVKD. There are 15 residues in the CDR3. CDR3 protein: CATSAGQGTNQPQHF. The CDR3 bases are TGTGCCACCAGTGCCGGACAGGGAACCAATCAGCCCCAGCATTTT.

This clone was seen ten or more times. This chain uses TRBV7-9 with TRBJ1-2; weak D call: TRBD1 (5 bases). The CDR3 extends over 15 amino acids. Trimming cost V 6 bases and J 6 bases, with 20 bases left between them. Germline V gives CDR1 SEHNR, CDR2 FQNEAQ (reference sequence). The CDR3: CASSPGVGGIDGYTF. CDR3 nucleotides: TGTGCCAGCAGTCCCGGCGTGGGGGGTATAGATGGCTACACCTTC. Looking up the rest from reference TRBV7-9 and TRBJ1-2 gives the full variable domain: DTGVSQNPRHKITKRGQNVTFRCDPISEHNRLYWYRQTLGQGPEFLTYFQNEAQLEKSRLLSDRFSAERPKGSFSTLEIQRTEQGDSAMYLCASSPGVGGIDGYTFGSGTRLTVV.

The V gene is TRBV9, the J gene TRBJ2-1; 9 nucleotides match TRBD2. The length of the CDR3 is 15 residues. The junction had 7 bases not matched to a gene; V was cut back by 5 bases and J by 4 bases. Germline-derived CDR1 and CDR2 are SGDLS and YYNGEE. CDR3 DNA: TGTGCCAGCAGTCCCCCTAGCGGGACGTACAATGAGCAGTTCTTC. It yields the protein CASSPPSGTYNEQFF.

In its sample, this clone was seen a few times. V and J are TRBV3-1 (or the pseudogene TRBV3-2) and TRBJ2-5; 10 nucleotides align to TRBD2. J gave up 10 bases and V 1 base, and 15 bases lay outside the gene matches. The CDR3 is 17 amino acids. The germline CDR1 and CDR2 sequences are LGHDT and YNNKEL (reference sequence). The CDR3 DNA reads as TGTGCCAGCAGCCAAGGACACTTGGGTGGACTAGCGGTATTCCAGTACTTC. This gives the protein CASSQGHLGGLAVFQYF.

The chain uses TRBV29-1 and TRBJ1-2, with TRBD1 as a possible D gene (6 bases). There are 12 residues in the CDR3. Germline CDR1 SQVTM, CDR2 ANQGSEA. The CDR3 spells CSVNRDNYGYTF. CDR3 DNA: TGCAGTGTAAACAGGGATAACTATGGCTACACCTTC.

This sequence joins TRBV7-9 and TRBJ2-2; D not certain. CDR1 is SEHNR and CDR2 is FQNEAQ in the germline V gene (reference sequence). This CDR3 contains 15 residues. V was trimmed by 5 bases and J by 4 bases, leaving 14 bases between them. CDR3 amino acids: CASSQTRQFTGELFF. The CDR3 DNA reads TGTGCCAGCAGCCAAACGAGGCAATTCACCGGGGAGCTGTTTTTT. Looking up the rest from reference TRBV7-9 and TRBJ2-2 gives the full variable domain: DTGVSQNPRHKITKRGQNVTFRCDPISEHNRLYWYRQTLGQGPEFLTYFQNEAQLEKSRLLSDRFSAERPKGSFSTLEIQRTEQGDSAMYLCASSQTRQFTGELFFGEGSRLTVL.

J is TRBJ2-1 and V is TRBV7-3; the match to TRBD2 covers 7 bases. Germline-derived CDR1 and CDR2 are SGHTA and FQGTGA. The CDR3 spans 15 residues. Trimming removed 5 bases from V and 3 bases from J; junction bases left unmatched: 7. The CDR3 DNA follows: TGTGCCAGCAGCCCGGTGGCTAGCGGCTACAATGAGCAGTTCTTC. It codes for CASSPVASGYNEQFF. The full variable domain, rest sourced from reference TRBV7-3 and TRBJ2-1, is GAGVSQTPSNKVTEKGKYVELRCDPISGHTALYWYRQSLGQGPEFLIYFQGTGAADDSGLPNDRFFAVRPEGSVSTLKIQRTERGDSAVYLCASSPVASGYNEQFFGPGTRLTVL.

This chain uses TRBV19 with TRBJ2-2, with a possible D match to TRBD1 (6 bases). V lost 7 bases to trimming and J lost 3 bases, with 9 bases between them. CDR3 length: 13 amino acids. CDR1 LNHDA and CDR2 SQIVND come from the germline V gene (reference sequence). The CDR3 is CASNRVDTGELFF. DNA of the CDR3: TGTGCCAGTAACAGGGTGGACACCGGGGAGCTGTTTTTT.

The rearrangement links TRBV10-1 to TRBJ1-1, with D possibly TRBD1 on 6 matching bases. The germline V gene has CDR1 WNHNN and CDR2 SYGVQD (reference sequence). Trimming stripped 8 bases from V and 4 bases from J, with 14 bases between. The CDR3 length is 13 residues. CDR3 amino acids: CASRASGVTEAFF. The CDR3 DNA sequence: TGCGCCAGCCGTGCCTCAGGGGTCACTGAAGCTTTCTTT.

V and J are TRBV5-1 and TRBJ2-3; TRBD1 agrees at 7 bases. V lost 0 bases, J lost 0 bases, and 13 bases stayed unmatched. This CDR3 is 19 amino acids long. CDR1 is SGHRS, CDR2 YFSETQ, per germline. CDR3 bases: TGCGCCAGCAGCTTGGAAAGGGGGCAGATGATACTTAGCACAGATACGCAGTATTTT. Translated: CASSLERGQMILSTDTQYF.